The T cell receptor beta chain under discussion was sequenced for a study of blood T cell repertoires in COVID-19. Study overall: Samples representing acute and convalescent COVID-19 were sourced from the United States, Italy and Spain. The analysed material was cDNA or gDNA that came from T cells, B-cell-depleted T cells, or PBMCs.

The protocol was immunoSEQ multiplex PCR, while the TCRdb copy is restricted to in-frame clones and leaves out a portion. Among more than 60,000 clones listed, about 80% were seen once. CDR1 is LGHDT, CDR2 YNNKEL, per germline (reference sequence). The CDR3 covers 14 residues. V dropped 4 bases and J dropped 11 bases, with 15 bases sitting between them. The sequence was obtained from a man aged 45 to 65 with COVID-19, enrolled during active disease. The sample comprised peripheral blood. The rearrangement joins TRBV3-1 (or the pseudogene TRBV3-2) to TRBJ1-6; perhaps TRBD1 as D (5 bases). CDR3 sequence reads: CASSPLGRVTPLHF. CDR3 nucleotides: TGTGCCAGCAGCCCGCTGGGCAGGGTAACACCCCTCCACTTT.